A selection of T cell receptor beta chains follows, all from one sample in a study of patients and donors after allogeneic stem cell transplantation. One entry per CDR3 protein results from TCRdb running MiXCR on the RT-PCR reads. The sample carries about a million distinct CDR3 sequences, about 20% recorded once. Sample: blood, either unsorted or a sorted T cell fraction (not recorded which). The receptor set was obtained from a human donor who was either an allogeneic HSCT recipient or a stem cell or donor lymphocyte infusion donor (not recorded which). It is not recorded whose cells these are; they may come from a transplant donor. CDR3s include the opening cysteine and the closing phenylalanine or tryptophan. D genes are given only for firm matches. Expanded clones are given a class, and other clones once, few, many or no size at all.

J | D | size | V | CDR3 | DNA
TRBJ2-3 | . | . | TRBV21-1 | CASSAIGQYGTDTQYF | TGTGCCAGCAGCGCAATAGGCCAGTATGGCACAGATACGCAGTATTTT
TRBJ2-7 | . | few | TRBV4-1 | CASSQVRPGRPYEQYF | TGCGCCAGCAGCCAAGTCAGGCCAGGGAGACCCTACGAGCAGTACTTC
TRBJ2-7 | TRBD2 | many | TRBV5-1 | CASSWGLAGDEQYF | TGCGCCAGCAGCTGGGGACTAGCGGGCGACGAGCAGTACTTC
TRBJ1-3 | . | . | TRBV12-3/TRBV12-4 | CASSFGRGTIYF | TGTGCCAGCAGTTTCGGTCGGGGCACCATATATTTT
TRBJ2-2 | TRBD2 | few | TRBV9 | CASSVWRGGLDTGELFF | TGTGCCAGCAGCGTATGGCGCGGGGGACTTGACACCGGGGAGCTGTTTTTT
TRBJ2-3 | . | . | TRBV18 | CASSPPRETDTQYF | TGTGCCAGCTCACCACCGAGGGAGACAGATACGCAGTATTTT
TRBJ1-6 | . | . | TRBV3-1 | CASSQVSGPRNSPLHF | TGTGCCAGCAGCCAAGTTTCAGGGCCCCGTAATTCACCCCTCCACTTT
TRBJ2-4 | TRBD1 | . | TRBV4-3 | CASSQTGTANIQYF | TGCGCCAGCAGCCAAACCGGGACAGCAAACATTCAGTACTTC
TRBJ2-7 | . | . | TRBV30 | CAWIVVPMGEQYF | TGTGCCTGGATTGTAGTCCCGATGGGAGAGCAGTACTTC
TRBJ2-1 | . | few | TRBV7-2 | CASSLIGVYNEQFF | TGTGCCAGCAGCCTAATTGGGGTGTACAATGAGCAGTTCTTC
TRBJ2-1 | . | once | TRBV19 | CASSSHRASSYNEQFF | TGTGCCAGTAGTTCCCATAGGGCCAGCTCCTACAATGAGCAGTTCTTC
TRBJ1-3 | . | once | TRBV11-2 | CASSLVTGFSGNTIYF | TGTGCCAGCAGCTTAGTAACAGGTTTCTCTGGAAACACCATATATTTT
TRBJ2-7 | . | few | TRBV11-2 | CASNRRGFNEQYF | TGTGCCAGCAACCGGAGGGGGTTCAACGAGCAGTACTTC
TRBJ2-1 | . | few | TRBV29-1 | CSVGGLLANEQFF | TGCAGCGTTGGAGGGCTACTGGCCAATGAGCAGTTCTTC
TRBJ2-7 | . | few | TRBV29-1 | CSVSKGHLVSYEQYF | TGCAGCGTATCGAAGGGACACCTTGTATCCTACGAGCAGTACTTC
TRBJ2-7 | . | once | TRBV5-5 | CASSRDANYEQYF | TGTGCCAGCAGCCGGGACGCCAACTACGAGCAGTACTTC
TRBJ1-1 | TRBD1 | few | TRBV11-2 | CASSLVRGTGRGAFF | TGTGCCAGCAGCTTAGTACGAGGGACAGGGAGAGGGGCTTTCTTT
TRBJ2-5 | TRBD2 | . | TRBV6-1 | CASSDQVLLAGSETQYF | TGTGCCAGCAGTGATCAGGTTCTGCTAGCGGGGTCAGAGACCCAGTACTTC
TRBJ2-1 | . | few | TRBV12-5 | CASGLSPWVGRGYNEQFF | TGTGCTAGTGGTTTGTCCCCCTGGGTGGGGCGCGGCTACAATGAGCAGTTCTTC
TRBJ1-1 | TRBD1 | . | TRBV12-3/TRBV12-4 | CASSKGQGARVAFF | TGTGCCAGCAGTAAGGGACAGGGGGCCAGGGTGGCTTTCTTT
TRBJ2-7 | TRBD2 | . | TRBV5-1 | CASSRISGDSYEQYF | TGCGCCAGCAGCCGAATTAGCGGGGACTCCTACGAGCAGTACTTC
TRBJ2-7 | . | many | TRBV12-3/TRBV12-4 | CASSYRAHEQYF | TGTGCCAGCAGTTACAGGGCCCACGAGCAGTACTTC
TRBJ1-4 | TRBD1 | few | TRBV12-3/TRBV12-4 | CASSTTGGSEKLFF | TGTGCCAGCAGTACGACAGGGGGTTCAGAAAAACTGTTTTTT
TRBJ1-1 | . | many | TRBV12-3/TRBV12-4 | CASSLRHNSMNTEAFF | TGTGCCAGCAGTTTACGGCACAACTCCATGAACACTGAAGCTTTCTTT
TRBJ2-3 | TRBD1 | few | TRBV27 | CASSLSPDRGTDTQYF | TGTGCCAGCAGTTTATCCCCGGACAGGGGCACAGATACGCAGTATTTT
TRBJ1-1 | . | . | TRBV4-2 | CASSQGRGENTEAFF | TGTGCCAGCAGCCAAGGCCGGGGGGAGAACACTGAAGCTTTCTTT
TRBJ2-7 | . | . | TRBV5-8 | CASSPWGLYEQYF | TGTGCCAGCAGTCCCTGGGGGTTATACGAGCAGTACTTC
TRBJ1-5 | . | few | TRBV6-1 | CASSEGGTGNQPQHF | TGTGCCAGCAGTGAAGGCGGGACGGGGAATCAGCCCCAGCATTTT